A single sample gave rise to the 31 T cell receptor beta chains below, sequenced in a study of blood T cells in healthy people across ages. Sample-barcoded 5' priming and a J-beta primer mix drove a second PCR of roughly 7 to 11 cycles. TCRdb passed the 5' RACE reads through MiXCR, listing each CDR3 protein once. The data hold hundreds of thousands of distinct CDR3 sequences, with around a quarter observed a single time. This sample also belongs to another study, concerning T cells of mothers and their children.

Input material: blood. The receptors originated from a boy younger than 18 in good health.

The chain combines TRBV12-3 or TRBV12-4 with TRBJ1-2, with D unclear. The CDR3 totals 12 residues. V was clipped by 4 bases and J by 5 bases, with 8 bases between them. CDR3 residues: CASSWASYGYTF. CDR3 in DNA: TGTGCCAGCAGTTGGGCCTCTTATGGCTACACCTTC.

This chain links TRBV24-1 with TRBJ2-1; D may be TRBD2 (6 bases). This CDR3 spans 16 amino acids. Germline V lookup: CDR1 KGHDR, CDR2 SFDVKD. Between the trimmed V and J ends, which lost 0 bases and 7 bases, there was a span of 15 bases. The CDR3 here is CATSDLPGGEGNEQFF. The CDR3 nucleotides read TGTGCCACCAGTGATTTGCCCGGGGGTGAAGGTAATGAGCAGTTCTTC.

The gene calls are TRBV28 and TRBJ2-4; 12 bases are a match to TRBD1. This CDR3 contains 18 residues. V shed 4 bases and J 3 bases; nucleotides not matched to a gene: 10. The germline V gene encodes CDR1 MDHEN and CDR2 SYDVKM. CDR3 loop: CASSWGTGGVYDKNIQYF. The CDR3 DNA follows: TGTGCCAGCAGTTGGGGGACAGGGGGCGTATATGACAAAAACATTCAGTACTTC.

The rearrangement links TRBV29-1 to TRBJ2-5, with unresolved D. Trimming cost V 5 bases and J 2 bases, with 12 bases left between them. CDR1 and CDR2 (germline): SQVTM, ANQGSEA. The length of the CDR3 is 13 residues. CDR3 sequence reads: CSVRSQLQETQYF. CDR3 DNA sequence: TGCAGCGTTAGATCCCAGCTTCAAGAGACCCAGTACTTC.

This chain uses TRBV27 with TRBJ1-6; D gene unclear. CDR3 size: 13 residues. Germline V lookup: CDR1 MNHEY, CDR2 SMNVEV (reference sequence). V was trimmed by 3 bases and J by 10 bases, leaving 10 bases between them. CDR3 nucleotides: TGTGCCAGCAGTTTGGGTTCGGAGTCACCCCTCCACTTT. This codes for CASSLGSESPLHF.

This sequence joins TRBV4-3 and TRBJ2-5; D may be TRBD2 (7 bases). V was pared by 4 bases and J by 0 bases, with 12 bases between. Germline-derived CDR1 and CDR2 are LGHNA and YSLEER. The CDR3 covers 15 residues. CDR3 protein: CASSRRGGYQETQYF. The CDR3 region has the DNA TGCGCCAGCAGCCGTCGCGGGGGCTACCAAGAGACCCAGTACTTC.

This clonotype was seen ten or more times. The chain carries TRBV28 and TRBJ1-1; TRBD1 might be the D (5 bases). V was pared by 3 bases and J by 8 bases, with 13 bases between. The CDR3 is 13 amino acids. CDR1 MDHEN and CDR2 SYDVKM come from the germline V gene. The CDR3 loop reads CASSFSGRAEAFF. CDR3 sequence (DNA): TGTGCCAGCAGTTTTAGCGGCAGGGCCGAAGCTTTCTTT.

This clonotype was counted between two and nine times. The gene calls are TRBV7-2 and TRBJ2-7, with D unclear. Germline CDR1 is SGHTA and CDR2 is FQGNSA. The CDR3 has 12 residues. Trimming removed 1 base from V and 5 bases from J, with 6 bases in between. Here the CDR3 reads CASSLEIHEQYF. CDR3 nucleotides: TGTGCCAGCAGCTTAGAGATCCACGAGCAGTACTTC.

The sample holds a few counts of this clonotype. CDR3 in amino acids: CASSSPGQSGDTQYF. In DNA form, the CDR3 reads TGTGCCAGCAGCTCCCCCGGGCAGAGTGGAGATACGCAGTATTTT. The chain uses TRBV7-2 and TRBJ2-3; D is ambiguous. Trimming stripped 4 bases from V and 5 bases from J, with 16 bases between. Looked up from germline, CDR1 is SGHTA and CDR2 is FQGNSA. The CDR3 is 15 residues long.

Note on this clonotype: The junction departs from germline at one end; a sequencing error may be responsible. J is TRBJ2-3 and V is TRBV19; D might be TRBD1 (5 bases). There are 16 residues in the CDR3. Germline CDR1 LNHDA, CDR2 SQIVND (reference sequence). Written as DNA, the CDR3 is TGTGCCGGTAGTCCCTACCAGGACACCTACACAGATACGCAGTATTTT. It encodes CAGSPYQDTYTDTQYF.

This clonotype was counted between two and nine times. This chain links TRBV12-3 or TRBV12-4 with TRBJ1-1; D is ambiguous. The CDR3 loop spans 15 amino acids. The V gene lost 5 bases and the J gene lost 0 bases, with 13 bases spanning the gap. Here the CDR3 reads CASSARANVNTEAFF. DNA of the CDR3: TGTGCCAGCAGTGCTCGGGCGAATGTGAACACTGAAGCTTTCTTT.

The chain joins TRBV6-6 to TRBJ1-1, with D hard to call. CDR3 length equals 15 residues. The ends were cut back, 2 bases at V and 1 base at J, with 11 bases in the middle. In germline, CDR1 is MNHNY, CDR2 SVGAGI (reference sequence). As DNA, the CDR3 is TGTGCCAGCAGTTACGGGCGAGGAGGGAACACTGAAGCTTTCTTT. Protein sequence: CASSYGRGGNTEAFF.

This clonotype was found a few times. The chain combines TRBV6-2 or TRBV6-3 with TRBJ2-5; D is unclear. In germline, CDR1 is MNHEY, CDR2 SVGEGT. The V and J ends lost 0 bases and 5 bases respectively, with 10 bases between them. The CDR3 has 14 amino acids. For the CDR3, the DNA is TGTGCCAGCAGTTACTCGACGCAGTGGGAGACCCAGTACTTC. It specifies CASSYSTQWETQYF.

The chain links TRBV24-1 to TRBJ1-2; no definite D call. V was clipped by 11 bases and J by 9 bases, with 12 bases between them. Germline V gene lookup returns CDR1 KGHDR and CDR2 SFDVKD. This CDR3 contains 10 residues. The CDR3 sequence: CAICGGCYTF. Written as DNA, the CDR3 is TGTGCCATCTGCGGAGGGTGCTACACCTTC.

This clonotype was detected only a few times. The chain employs TRBV20-1 and TRBJ2-5, with 7 bases identical to TRBD2. Near its end, the DNA agrees better with TRBJ2-1, so the J call may be wrong. This CDR3 has 15 amino acids. The germline V gene has CDR1 DFQATT and CDR2 SNEGSKA (reference sequence). CDR3 in amino acids: CSARLKAGAFIEQFF. CDR3 bases: TGCAGTGCTAGACTAAAGGCGGGAGCGTTTATTGAGCAGTTCTTC.

This clonotype was detected a few times. The chain couples TRBV15 to TRBJ2-1; TRBD1 aligns across 8 bases. The trim removed 5 bases at V and 7 bases at J, leaving 7 bases unmatched. Per the germline V gene, CDR1 is LNHNV and CDR2 is YYDKDF (reference sequence). The CDR3 runs 14 residues. CDR3 loop: CATSFGTGENEQFF. CDR3 DNA: TGTGCCACCAGCTTCGGGACAGGTGAGAATGAGCAGTTCTTC.

The chain couples TRBV9 to TRBJ2-1; 9 bases fit TRBD2. CDR1 is SGDLS and CDR2 is YYNGEE in the germline V gene. The CDR3 is 15 residues long. Trimming cost V 4 bases and J 7 bases; bases outside gene matches: 9. This CDR3 reads CASSISGSMGNEQFF. The CDR3 DNA is TGTGCCAGCAGCATTAGCGGGAGTATGGGGAATGAGCAGTTCTTC.

This clonotype came up a few times. The genes are TRBV27 and TRBJ2-7; TRBD1 agrees at 7 bases. Germline V lookup: CDR1 MNHEY, CDR2 SMNVEV (reference sequence). CDR3 length equals 17 residues. The junction had 13 bases not matched to a gene; V was cut back by 2 bases and J by 3 bases. The CDR3 sequence is CASSLRAQTGFNYEQYF. The DNA for the CDR3 is TGTGCCAGCAGTTTAAGGGCCCAGACAGGGTTCAACTACGAGCAGTACTTC.

This clonotype occurred a few times. The chain recombines TRBV5-1 with TRBJ2-7; TRBD1 matches at 8 bases. The CDR3 has 15 amino acids. V was pared by 0 bases and J by 6 bases, with 8 bases of the junction left unmatched. CDR1 SGHRS and CDR2 YFSETQ come from the germline V gene. The CDR3 loop reads CASSLVGQGGFEQYF. CDR3 sequence (DNA): TGCGCCAGCAGCTTGGTTGGACAGGGTGGATTCGAGCAGTACTTC.

The chain links TRBV12-3 or TRBV12-4 to TRBJ2-7; D remains ambiguous. The ends were cut back, 3 bases at V and 5 bases at J, with 14 bases in the middle. This CDR3 is 14 amino acids long. The CDR3, as DNA: TGTGCCAGCAGTTTTTTGCCGGAAAGGGACGAGCAGTACTTC. The encoded protein is CASSFLPERDEQYF.

The V call is TRBV29-1, the J call TRBJ2-5; D is possibly TRBD1 (6 bases). Trimming shortened V by 6 bases and J by 2 bases, and 13 bases separated the two germline ends. The CDR3 has 13 residues. CDR1 and CDR2 (germline): SQVTM, ANQGSEA. The chain's CDR3 is CSVARDMQETQYF. CDR3 DNA sequence: TGCAGCGTGGCCCGGGACATGCAAGAGACCCAGTACTTC.

The chain couples TRBV5-4 to TRBJ1-4; D is undetermined. V lost 6 bases and J 0 bases, leaving 12 bases between the germline ends. The CDR3 runs to 15 residues. CDR1 and CDR2 (germline): SGHNT, YYREEE (reference sequence). DNA of the CDR3: TGTGCCAGCACCACGGGTCCTTCAACTAATGAAAAACTGTTTTTT. Its translation is CASTTGPSTNEKLFF. The variable domain in full, completed from reference TRBV5-4 and TRBJ1-4, reads ETGVTQSPTHLIKTRGQQVTLRCSSQSGHNTVSWYQQALGQGPQFIFQYYREEENGRGNFPPRFSGLQFPNYSSELNVNALELDDSALYLCASTTGPSTNEKLFFGSGTQLSVL.

This chain joins TRBV13 and TRBJ1-3; no reliable D call. The length of the CDR3 is 19 residues. Per the germline V gene, CDR1 is PRHDT and CDR2 is FYEKMQ (reference sequence). Trimming took off 2 bases at V and 0 bases at J, with 20 bases between the two ends. CDR3 in DNA: TGTGCCAGCAGCTTAAAGTTCGAGACGGCTCCGAGCTCTGGAAACACCATATATTTT. It yields the protein CASSLKFETAPSSGNTIYF.

The chain joins TRBV28 to TRBJ1-4; D is uncertain. This CDR3 has 13 residues. Per germline, CDR1 MDHEN and CDR2 SYDVKM. V lost 7 bases to trimming and J lost 3 bases, with 9 bases between them. The CDR3 bases are TGTGCCAGCATTTCGGGAGCTAATGAAAAACTGTTTTTT. This codes for CASISGANEKLFF.

Only a few counts were recorded for this clonotype. The chain is built from TRBV29-1 and TRBJ2-1; 7 nucleotides match TRBD2. Per germline, CDR1 SQVTM and CDR2 ANQGSEA. The CDR3 spans 16 residues. V was pared by 3 bases and J by 2 bases, with 10 bases of the junction left unmatched. Written as DNA, the CDR3 is TGCAGCGTTGATGATTCGGGGGAGGGCCCCTACAATGAGCAGTTCTTC. It is translated as CSVDDSGEGPYNEQFF.

CDR3 sequence (DNA): TGTGCCAGCAGTGAAGTTGGGATAAGCTACGAGCAGTACTTC. Its protein product is CASSEVGISYEQYF. This sequence joins TRBV6-1 and TRBJ2-5; D call uncertain. The J call may be mistaken, given a closer DNA end match to TRBJ2-7. This CDR3 is built from 14 residues. CDR1 and CDR2 from the germline V gene are MNHNS and SASEGT.

This sequence joins TRBV10-3 and TRBJ2-7; either TRBD1 or TRBD2 may supply D (5 bases each). Deletions cut 4 bases from V and 6 bases from J, with 19 bases between. From germline, CDR1 is ENHRY and CDR2 SYGVKD. CDR3 length: 15 amino acids. For the CDR3, the DNA is TGTGCCATCAGTGCTTCACAGGTCCTTGGGAGCGAGCAGTACTTC. Its translation is CAISASQVLGSEQYF.

V gene TRBV2 combines with J gene TRBJ2-1; 13 positions match TRBD2. The J segment lost 5 bases and the V segment lost 11 bases, leaving 6 bases of the junction unmatched. Germline values: CDR1 SNHLY, CDR2 FYNNEI. The CDR3 is made up of 14 amino acids. The CDR3 DNA is TGTGCCTCCGAGGGGACTAGCGGGAACAATGAGCAGTTCTTC. Translation gives CASEGTSGNNEQFF.

V usage is TRBV7-3 and J usage is TRBJ2-5; D gene ambiguous. The end of the DNA fits TRBJ2-1 better, so the J call may be wrong. This CDR3 has 13 amino acids. Germline assignment: CDR1 SGHTA and CDR2 FQGTGA. The CDR3 loop reads CASSAPPDNEQFF. CDR3 in DNA: TGTGCCAGCAGCGCACCGCCAGACAATGAGCAGTTCTTC.

The rearrangement links TRBV7-2 to TRBJ1-2; D may be TRBD1 (5 bases). Germline assignment: CDR1 SGHTA and CDR2 FQGNSA. The CDR3 is made up of 14 amino acids. V lost 5 bases to trimming and J lost 6 bases, with 16 bases between them. This chain's CDR3 is CASSEPWGSDGYTF. CDR3 coding DNA: TGTGCCAGCAGCGAGCCATGGGGGAGCGATGGCTACACCTTC.

The CDR3: CATGTGEYQPQHF. CDR3 nucleotides: TGTGCCACCGGGACAGGGGAGTATCAGCCCCAGCATTTT. The rearrangement uses TRBV15 and TRBJ1-5; TRBD1 aligns across 10 bases. CDR3 length: 13 amino acids. The V gene end was trimmed by 8 bases and the J gene end by 5 bases; junction bases not matched to a gene: 3. The germline V gene encodes CDR1 LNHNV and CDR2 YYDKDF (reference sequence).